This T cell receptor (beta chain) was sequenced during a study of CD8+ T cells in alopecia areata. Background on the study: Patients received oral tofacitinib, 5 to 10 mg twice daily, for moderate-to-severe alopecia areata.

Notes on the study in general: Tofacitinib significantly brought down scalp clonality and expanded CD8+ clones among top 100. Sequencing of scalp samples also captures resident alphabeta T cells of normal skin.

CDR3 length equals 14 residues. Per germline, CDR1 SQVTM and CDR2 ANQGSEA. V shed 6 bases and J 9 bases; nucleotides not matched to a gene: 11. The sample's treatment: oral pan-JAK inhibitor, 5-10 mg twice daily. Worth noting for this clone: The antigen is unknown.

Sequencing templates came from extracted RNA that was reverse transcribed into cDNA. TCRdb keeps only in-frame clones here, not all; method: immunoSEQ multiplex PCR. Found here are about 190,000 clones, 60% to 70% of them singletons; the top ten hold over 0.55%. This clonotype was obtained from a human donor with alopecia areata. J is TRBJ2-4 and V is TRBV29-1, with TRBD1 identical over 10 bases. Here the sequenced sample was CD4+ T cells sorted from blood, taken at week 4, from a patient treated with tofacitinib. The CDR3 sequence: CSVMIGTGVIIQYF. In DNA, the CDR3 is TGCAGCGTCATGATCGGGACAGGGGTAATCATTCAGTACTTC.